This T cell receptor beta chain was documented in a study of OX40 agonist ivuxolimab in advanced cancers. About the research overall: Averaging 60 years in age, with a range of about 23 to 85, the cohort was about 83% male. Regarding the study as a whole: Average numbers of expanded clones were greater in CD8+ T cells than in CD4+.

Notes on this clone: Its specificity is unknown.

The germline CDR1 and CDR2 sequences are SGHVS and FQNEAQ. V was clipped by 5 bases and J by 8 bases, with 15 bases between them. The CDR3 extends over 13 amino acids. Using immunoSEQ multiplex PCR, the repertoire was profiled, and TCRdb retains in-frame clones only, with some absent. The top ten hold approximately 4.6% of the sample, which has tens of thousands of clones, about 90% seen once. The chain has TRBV7-8 and TRBJ1-2, with no clear D. This TCR derives from an adult with an advanced solid tumor such as melanoma, head and neck, liver or kidney cancer. Source: CD4+ or CD8+ T cells sorted from blood, taken in a trial of the OX40 agonist ivuxolimab. The CDR3, as DNA: TGTGCCAGCAGCAATAGGGAGGACGGAGGCTACACCTTC. It codes for CASSNREDGGYTF.